The rows below give T cell receptor beta chains drawn from one sample of a study of regulatory T cells in long-lasting Graves disease. TCRdb recomputed calls from the multiplex PCR reads with MiXCR, one row per CDR3 protein. The repertoire holds approximately 400,000 distinct CDR3 sequences, with approximately 12% as singletons. The sample was also reused in another study, on T cells in Graves' hyperthyroidism and ophthalmopathy.

The sequences come from peripheral blood mononuclear cells (PBMCs), collected at new diagnosis, from a patient treated with antithyroid drugs. These receptors originate from a woman younger than 35 with Graves disease. Both conserved end residues are part of each CDR3. A D gene is named only where the DNA matches it firmly. Rows give clone size only sometimes, using once, few, many, or a class for an expanded clone.

clone size | D gene | J gene | V gene | CDR3 DNA | CDR3 protein
- | - | TRBJ1-2 | TRBV20-1 | TGCAGTGCCGGGACGCATGACCCCTATGGCTACACCTTC | CSAGTHDPYGYTF
many | - | TRBJ2-3 | TRBV27 | TGTGCCAGCAGAACCGGACAGAGCACAGATACGCAGTATTTT | CASRTGQSTDTQYF
few | TRBD2 | TRBJ2-7 | TRBV27 | TGTGCCAGCAGTTTGGTGGGCGGGAGGGTTTACGAGCAGTACTTC | CASSLVGGRVYEQYF
- | - | TRBJ1-4 | TRBV14 | TGTGCCAGCAGCCCCTCGGGGGGGGCAACTAATGAAAAACTGTTTTTT | CASSPSGGATNEKLFF
many | - | TRBJ2-1 | TRBV7-3 | TGTGCCAGCAGCTTAAATCCAAGCTCCTACAATGAGCAGTTCTTC | CASSLNPSSYNEQFF
- | - | TRBJ1-4 | TRBV29-1 | TGCAGCGTTGTAGGGTTTAATGAAAAACTGTTTTTT | CSVVGFNEKLFF
few | TRBD2 | TRBJ2-7 | TRBV18 | TGTGCCAGCTCACCTTATAGCGGGTACGAGCAGTACTTC | CASSPYSGYEQYF
- | TRBD2 | TRBJ2-1 | TRBV19 | TGTGCCAGTAGTTCAGAAAGCGGGAGGGCCCCCTCGTACTCCTACAATGAGCAGTTCTTC | CASSSESGRAPSYSYNEQFF
- | - | TRBJ1-1 | TRBV4-1 | TGCGCCAGCAGCCAAGTAAGGGCGGAGGGCACTGAAGCTTTCTTT | CASSQVRAEGTEAFF
- | - | TRBJ1-2 | TRBV4-3 | TGCGCCAGCAGCCAAGATATGGGTACAGGACCGAACTATGGCTACACCTTC | CASSQDMGTGPNYGYTF
few | TRBD1 | TRBJ1-2 | TRBV15 | TGTGCCACCAGCAGAGAAAAGCGGACAGGGGGCGGCAGCTATGGCTACACCTTC | CATSREKRTGGGSYGYTF
few | - | TRBJ1-2 | TRBV6-1 | TGTGCCAGCAGTGACGGGATATATGGCTACACCTTC | CASSDGIYGYTF
few | TRBD2 | TRBJ2-1 | TRBV12-3/TRBV12-4 | TGTGCCAGCACCCCTAGCGGGACCGACTACAATGAGCAGTTCTTC | CASTPSGTDYNEQFF
many | - | TRBJ2-2 | TRBV28 | TGTGCCAGCAGTACCTTCGAGACAGAAATGAACACCGGGGAGCTGTTTTTT | CASSTFETEMNTGELFF
many | - | TRBJ2-7 | TRBV5-1 | TGCGCCAGCAGTTCGAATACGAGGTCGGCAAGGGGATACGAGCAGTACTTC | CASSSNTRSARGYEQYF
- | - | TRBJ2-3 | TRBV11-2 | TGCGCCAGCAGCCAAGAGACCCATACGCAGTATTTT | CASSQETHTQYF